These 14 T cell receptor beta chains originate from one sample sequenced in a study of regulatory T cells in long-lasting Graves disease. Time point in this sample: newly diagnosed GD, antithyroid drugs for less than 3 months. The TCR library was made from RNA that had been extracted from PBMCs in TRIzol. The TCR beta library used iRepertoire HTBI primers with Arm-PCR amplification of CDR3. Using its own MiXCR run on the multiplex PCR reads, TCRdb lists one record per CDR3 protein. The data show approximately 400,000 distinct CDR3 sequences, around 14% seen once. Separately, the same data were catalogued under a study of T cells in Graves' hyperthyroidism and ophthalmopathy.

This material consisted of peripheral blood mononuclear cells (PBMCs), taken at new diagnosis, from a patient treated with antithyroid drugs. These receptors all come from a woman in her twenties or thirties with Graves disease.

This chain uses TRBV10-3 with TRBJ1-2, with TRBD1 identical over 9 bases. CDR1 is ENHRY, CDR2 SYGVKD, per germline. V dropped 0 bases and J dropped 4; count of bases not matched to a gene: 0. The CDR3 length is 14 residues. The CDR3 region is CAISESDRGYGYTF. The CDR3 DNA reads as TGTGCCATCAGTGAGTCGGACAGGGGCTATGGCTACACCTTC.

On this clonotype itself: A much larger clonotype is one base distant, so this may be a read error. This CDR3 reads CGSSERGLTNEKLFF. DNA for the CDR3: TGTGGCAGCAGTGAAAGGGGGTTGACTAATGAAAAACTGTTTTTT. This rearrangement joins TRBV6-2 or TRBV6-3 to TRBJ1-4, with D possibly TRBD1 on 6 matching bases. This CDR3 has 15 amino acids. The V gene's germline CDR1 is MNHEY and CDR2 SVGEGT.

The gene calls are TRBV30 and TRBJ2-1; no definite D call. Germline V lookup: CDR1 GTSNPN, CDR2 SVGIG (reference sequence). The CDR3 spans 12 residues. Trimming removed 0 bases from V and 10 bases from J, with 10 bases in between. The CDR3 DNA reads as TGTGCCTGGAGTGTAGGTGCGGACGAGCAGTTCTTC. Protein sequence: CAWSVGADEQFF. The full variable domain, with the rest looked up from reference TRBV30 and TRBJ2-1, is SQTIHQWPATLVQPVGSPLSLECTVEGTSNPNLYWYRQAAGRGLQLLFYSVGIGQISSEVPQNLSASRPQDRQFILSSKKLLLSDSGFYLCAWSVGADEQFFGPGTRLTVL.

There are many counts of this clonotype. The gene calls are TRBV11-2 and TRBJ2-6; D could derive from TRBD1 or TRBD2 (5 bases each). Between the trimmed V and J ends, which lost 6 bases and 7 bases, there was a span of 19 bases. Germline-derived CDR1 and CDR2 are SGHAT and FQNNGV. The CDR3 extends over 16 amino acids. The CDR3 DNA reads as TGTGCCAGCAGTAAACCTGGGGGTTCTGTAGCCAACGTCCTGACTTTC. It yields the protein CASSKPGGSVANVLTF.

This clonotype has more than one count but fewer than ten. The CDR3 spells CASSLGTSEYNEQFF. CDR3 nucleotide sequence: TGTGCCAGCAGTTTAGGGACTAGCGAATACAATGAGCAGTTCTTC. The J gene is TRBJ2-1, the V gene TRBV12-3 or TRBV12-4; TRBD2 matches 9 bases. This CDR3 contains 15 residues. Losses at the gene ends were 1 base for V and 4 bases for J; bases not matched to a gene: 2.

The V call is TRBV19, the J call TRBJ1-1; D not resolved. This CDR3 has 13 residues. The germline V gene has CDR1 LNHDA and CDR2 SQIVND (reference sequence). The ends were cut back, 0 bases at V and 8 bases at J, with 10 bases in the middle. The chain's CDR3 is CASSIDLGQEAFF. The CDR3 DNA reads as TGTGCCAGTAGTATAGATCTCGGGCAGGAAGCTTTCTTT. Drawing the rest from reference TRBV19 and TRBJ1-1, the complete variable domain is DGGITQSPKYLFRKEGQNVTLSCEQNLNHDAMYWYRQDPGQGLRLIYYSQIVNDFQKGDIAEGYSVSREKKESFPLTVTSAQKNPTAFYLCASSIDLGQEAFFGQGTRLTVV.

There are many counts of this clonotype. At one of its ends the junction is not consistent with the germline gene, which may arise from a read error. CDR3 amino acids: CASSHRGRTGGLETQYF. The DNA for the CDR3 is TGTGCTAGCAGCCACCGTGGGCGGACAGGGGGCTTGGAGACCCAGTACTTC. The chain joins TRBV7-7 to TRBJ2-5, with TRBD1 identical over 11 bases. The CDR3 contains 17 residues. Germline V CDR1 and CDR2: SSHAT, FNYEAQ (reference sequence).

The rearrangement joins TRBV6-5 to TRBJ1-3, with D unclear. The CDR3 totals 14 residues. CDR1 and CDR2 (germline): MNHEY, SVGAGI. Trimming removed 4 bases from V and 2 bases from J, with 9 bases in between. This CDR3 reads CASSSPDAGNTIYF. The CDR3 DNA reads TGTGCCAGCAGTTCCCCGGACGCTGGAAACACCATATATTTT.

This clonotype was detected many times. The chain has TRBV30 and TRBJ1-1; 8 nucleotides match TRBD1. From germline, CDR1 is GTSNPN and CDR2 SVGIG (reference sequence). With 0 bases clipped from V and 5 bases from J, the junction kept 8 bases outside the gene matches. The length of the CDR3 is 15 residues. The CDR3 bases are TGTGCCTGGAGTGTACATCTCAGGGGGCTAACTGAAGCTTTCTTT. It encodes CAWSVHLRGLTEAFF.

This clonotype came up a few times. The chain joins TRBV4-1 to TRBJ2-7; no clear D gene. The CDR3 totals 13 residues. Trimming left V 0 bases short and J 3 bases short, with 6 bases between. CDR1 is MGHRA and CDR2 is YSYEKL in the germline V gene. CDR3 in amino acids: CASSQDRYYEQYF. CDR3 in DNA: TGCGCCAGCAGCCAAGACCGATACTACGAGCAGTACTTC.

This clonotype was counted between two and nine times. J is TRBJ2-7 and V is TRBV20-1; D possibly corresponds to TRBD2 (6 bases). V was shortened by 3 bases and J by 5 bases, with 23 bases between the two germline ends. The CDR3 loop spans 16 amino acids. Germline V gene lookup returns CDR1 DFQATT and CDR2 SNEGSKA (reference sequence). As DNA, the CDR3 is TGCAGTGCTAGCCACCCCCTTGGCGGGACGCGCCACGAGCAGTACTTC. This encodes CSASHPLGGTRHEQYF.

There are a few counts of this clonotype. Just one base apart from a much larger clone, this may be a read error. The V gene is TRBV27, the J gene TRBJ2-7; 9 bases are a match to TRBD1. This CDR3 has 16 residues. Germline-derived CDR1 and CDR2 are MNHEY and SMNVEV (reference sequence). V dropped 6 bases and J dropped 4; count of bases not matched to a gene: 13. DNA of the CDR3: TGTGCCAGCAGCAGGGACCGGGACAGGGAAAGGTACGAGCAGTACTTC. Amino acid sequence: CASSRDRDRERYEQYF.

This clonotype has a single count. This may come from a read error, since a much larger clone is one base off. The V call is TRBV7-2, the J call TRBJ1-5; possibly TRBD1 for D (6 bases). This CDR3 region has 16 residues. Germline V gene data show CDR1 as SGHTA and CDR2 as FQGNSA. The CDR3 DNA reads TGTGCCAGCAGCTTCTGGACAGAGCTTAGCAATCAGTCCCAGCATTTT. As protein: CASSFWTELSNQSQHF.

V is TRBV5-1 and J is TRBJ2-2, with D hard to call. The CDR3 extends over 18 amino acids. Trimming removed 4 bases at V and 0 bases at J, with 19 bases between. Germline V gene lookup returns CDR1 SGHRS and CDR2 YFSETQ. CDR3 sequence (DNA): TGCGCCAGCAGCACCCCTCGGGCTCCGGTCGCGAACACCGGGGAGCTGTTTTTT. It translates to CASSTPRAPVANTGELFF.